A selection of T cell receptor beta chains follows, all from one sample in a study of human T cells and chemical hapten exposure. TCRdb re-called the RACE reads with MiXCR, one entry per CDR3 protein. The sample has more than 75,000 distinct CDR3 sequences, roughly 10% seen once. The sample consisted of whole blood, taken in connection with sensitization to the hapten diphenylcyclopropenone (DPC). Receptor source: a woman in her twenties or thirties with alopecia areata. Some clones in this sample may be carry-over from other donors' samples. Each CDR3 is given with its conserved first and last residue. Each record gives: clone size, V gene, D gene, J gene, CDR3 protein, CDR3 DNA. D genes are given only for firm matches. Size is stated for part of the rows, as once, few or many counts, or as a class when the clone is expanded.

>many|TRBV11-3|TRBD1|TRBJ2-1
CASKTGGNEQFF
TGTGCCAGCAAAACAGGGGGCAATGAGCAGTTCTTC
>many|TRBV9|NA|TRBJ2-3
CASSVRKDTQYF
TGTGCCAGCAGCGTAAGGAAAGATACGCAGTATTTT
>many|TRBV12-3/TRBV12-4|TRBD1|TRBJ1-5
CASSRQGYQPQHF
TGTGCCAGCAGCCGACAGGGCTATCAGCCCCAGCATTTT
>many|TRBV7-6|TRBD1|TRBJ1-1
CASSLGQGNTEAFF
TGTGCCAGCAGCTTGGGACAGGGGAACACTGAAGCTTTCTTT
>NA|TRBV29-1|NA|TRBJ2-7
CSVLDRGDYEQYF
TGCAGCGTCTTGGACAGAGGGGACTACGAGCAGTACTTC
>many|TRBV5-6|NA|TRBJ2-5
CASSPGRLGETQYF
TGTGCCAGCAGCCCGGGTCGGCTAGGAGAAACCCAGTACTTC
>many|TRBV6-2/TRBV6-3|TRBD2|TRBJ2-1
CASSLGGSLNEQFF
TGTGCCAGCAGTTTGGGCGGGAGTCTCAATGAGCAGTTCTTC
>few|TRBV3-1|NA|TRBJ2-7
CASSATRTEIREQYF
TGTGCCAGCAGCGCAACACGGACAGAGATAAGGGAGCAGTACTTC
>many|TRBV5-4|TRBD1|TRBJ1-1
CASSLIGTANTEAFF
TGTGCCAGCAGCTTGATAGGGACAGCTAACACTGAAGCTTTCTTT
>many|TRBV10-3|TRBD1|TRBJ2-1
CAISPKGQGAYNEQFF
TGTGCCATCAGCCCTAAGGGACAGGGAGCCTACAATGAGCAGTTCTTC
>many|TRBV7-3|NA|TRBJ2-1
CASSSVGLNEQFF
TGTGCCAGCAGCTCCGTGGGCCTTAATGAGCAGTTCTTC
>NA|TRBV18|NA|TRBJ1-1
CASSPPRDMNTEAFF
TGTGCCAGCTCACCACCGAGAGACATGAACACTGAAGCTTTCTTT
>NA|TRBV7-8|TRBD1|TRBJ1-2
CASSPWGTGPYGYTF
TGTGCCAGCAGCCCCTGGGGGACAGGGCCCTATGGCTACACCTTC
>NA|TRBV29-1|NA|TRBJ2-5
CSSKQGRETQYF
TGCAGCTCCAAACAGGGCCGGGAGACCCAGTACTTC
>many|TRBV2|TRBD2|TRBJ2-3
CAREPFGGGTTDTQYF
TGTGCCAGGGAACCGTTTGGCGGGGGGACCACAGATACGCAGTATTTT
>few|TRBV3-1|TRBD2|TRBJ2-7
CASSRSGGGEQYF
TGTGCCAGCAGCCGTAGCGGGGGGGGCGAGCAGTACTTC
>NA|TRBV24-1|NA|TRBJ2-2
CATSDPNTGELFF
TGTGCCACCAGTGACCCCAACACCGGGGAGCTGTTTTTT
>NA|TRBV20-1|NA|TRBJ2-7
CSATGGRGSYEQYF
TGCAGTGCTACAGGTGGGAGAGGGTCCTACGAGCAGTACTTC
>few|TRBV5-1|TRBD2|TRBJ2-7
CASSTGQDTSGSRKYF
TGCGCCAGCAGCACAGGACAGGACACTAGCGGGAGTCGGAAGTACTTC
>many|TRBV11-3|TRBD2|TRBJ2-1
CASSPGGSNEQFF
TGTGCCAGCAGCCCCGGGGGGAGCAATGAGCAGTTCTTC
>NA|TRBV5-5|NA|TRBJ1-2
CASSLTNYGYTF
TGTGCCAGCAGCTTAACTAACTATGGCTACACCTTC
>few|TRBV19|TRBD2|TRBJ2-7
CASSPLAGPYEQYF
TGTGCCAGTAGTCCTTTAGCGGGACCCTACGAGCAGTACTTC
>NA|TRBV30|NA|TRBJ1-4
CAWSNRPTNEKLFF
TGTGCCTGGAGCAATAGACCAACTAATGAAAAACTGTTTTTT
>many|TRBV14|NA|TRBJ2-6
CASSRLVTHSGANVLTF
TGTGCCAGCAGCCGACTAGTCACCCACTCTGGGGCCAACGTCCTGACTTTC
>NA|TRBV5-1|NA|TRBJ1-4
CASSSYAGLNEKLFF
TGCGCCAGCAGCTCCTATGCCGGACTCAATGAAAAACTGTTTTTT
>few|TRBV18|NA|TRBJ1-1
CASSPQPANTEAFF
TGTGCCAGCTCACCACAGCCAGCGAACACTGAAGCTTTCTTT
>many|TRBV29-1|TRBD1|TRBJ1-1
CSVDNRGPATEAFF
TGCAGCGTTGACAACAGGGGGCCTGCCACTGAAGCTTTCTTT
>few|TRBV7-2|TRBD2|TRBJ2-1
CASSPGGRWGEQFF
TGTGCCAGCAGCCCCGGCGGGAGGTGGGGCGAGCAGTTCTTC
>many|TRBV6-6|NA|TRBJ1-2
CASSRGLTGGYTF
TGTGCCAGCAGTCGAGGACTTACCGGAGGCTACACCTTC
>few|TRBV12-5|TRBD2|TRBJ2-3
CASGLVGGSSTDTQYF
TGTGCTAGTGGTTTGGTGGGAGGGAGTAGCACAGATACGCAGTATTTT
>few|TRBV28|TRBD1|TRBJ1-5
CASGQGRQPQHF
TGTGCCAGCGGACAGGGGAGACAGCCCCAGCATTTT
>few|TRBV6-1|NA|TRBJ1-2
CASSETGRGGRGYTF
TGTGCCAGCAGTGAAACAGGGAGAGGGGGGCGCGGCTACACCTTC
>NA|TRBV19|NA|TRBJ2-1
CASTPGELSIHEQFF
TGTGCCAGTACCCCCGGGGAACTCTCTATCCATGAGCAGTTCTTC
>NA|TRBV29-1|NA|TRBJ2-3
CSVDRGQSTDTQYF
TGCAGCGTTGACAGGGGACAAAGCACAGATACGCAGTATTTT
>NA|TRBV2|TRBD2|TRBJ2-3
CASSGLVSDTQYF
TGTGCCAGCAGCGGACTAGTTTCAGATACGCAGTATTTT
>NA|TRBV6-2/TRBV6-3|TRBD1|TRBJ1-5
CASSLRDRGYQPQHF
TGTGCCAGCAGTCTCCGGGACAGGGGCTATCAGCCCCAGCATTTT
>NA|TRBV5-1|NA|TRBJ2-3
CASSLGAAGTQYF
TGCGCCAGCAGCTTGGGAGCGGCAGGGACGCAGTATTTT
>many|TRBV18|NA|TRBJ2-7
CASSPTGRGAYEQYF
TGTGCCAGCTCACCTACGGGACGTGGGGCCTACGAGCAGTACTTC
>many|TRBV5-5|TRBD1|TRBJ1-4
CASSSQTGTNEKLFF
TGTGCCAGCAGCTCGCAGACAGGGACTAATGAAAAACTGTTTTTT
>few|TRBV28|NA|TRBJ1-1
CASTQGSTEAFF
TGTGCCAGCACGCAGGGAAGCACTGAAGCTTTCTTT
>NA|TRBV20-1|NA|TRBJ1-1
CSARPPRVNTEAFF
TGCAGTGCTAGACCCCCGCGGGTAAACACTGAAGCTTTCTTT
>many|TRBV7-6|NA|TRBJ2-5
CASSLVVQETQYF
TGTGCCAGCAGCTTAGTGGTCCAAGAGACCCAGTACTTC
>many|TRBV30|NA|TRBJ1-4
CASLKGGSKRLFF
TGTGCCTCCCTGAAGGGCGGGTCGAAAAGACTGTTTTTT
>many|TRBV28|NA|TRBJ2-7
CASSPGQTYEQYF
TGTGCCAGCAGTCCAGGACAGACCTACGAGCAGTACTTC
>few|TRBV7-3|NA|TRBJ2-2
CASSLIGGPDTGELFF
TGTGCCAGCAGCTTAATCGGCGGGCCGGACACCGGGGAGCTGTTTTTT
>many|TRBV10-2|NA|TRBJ1-1
CASSESKGVMNTEAFF
TGCGCCAGCAGTGAGTCGAAAGGGGTCATGAACACTGAAGCTTTCTTT
>many|TRBV5-4|NA|TRBJ2-3
CASSLEGVLGTDTQYF
TGTGCCAGCAGCTTGGAAGGGGTATTGGGCACAGATACGCAGTATTTT
>many|TRBV12-3/TRBV12-4|NA|TRBJ1-5
CASSFAGSGNQPQHF
TGTGCCAGCAGTTTTGCCGGGAGTGGCAATCAGCCCCAGCATTTT